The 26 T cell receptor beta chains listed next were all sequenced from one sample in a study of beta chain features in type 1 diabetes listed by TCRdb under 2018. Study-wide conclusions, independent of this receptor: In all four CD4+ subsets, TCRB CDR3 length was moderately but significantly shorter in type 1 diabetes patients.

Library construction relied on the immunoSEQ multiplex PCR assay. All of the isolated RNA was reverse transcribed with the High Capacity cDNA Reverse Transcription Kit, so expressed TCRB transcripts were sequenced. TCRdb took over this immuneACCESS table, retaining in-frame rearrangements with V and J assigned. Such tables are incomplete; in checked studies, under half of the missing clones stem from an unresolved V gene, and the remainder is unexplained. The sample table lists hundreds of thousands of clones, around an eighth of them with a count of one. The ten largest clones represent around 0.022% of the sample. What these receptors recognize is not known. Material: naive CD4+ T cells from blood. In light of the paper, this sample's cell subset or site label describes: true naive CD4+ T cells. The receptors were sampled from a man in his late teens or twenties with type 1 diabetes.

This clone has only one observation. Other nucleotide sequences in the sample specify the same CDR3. The DNA for the CDR3 is TGTGCCAGCCGACAGGGGACTGAAGCTTTCTTT. Translation gives CASRQGTEAFF. The chain has TRBV6-5 and TRBJ1-1; 8 bases agree with TRBD1. With V trimmed by 8 bases and J by 5 bases, 1 base remained unmatched. Germline V gene sequence: CDR1 MNHEY, CDR2 SVGAGI. CDR3 length: 11 residues.

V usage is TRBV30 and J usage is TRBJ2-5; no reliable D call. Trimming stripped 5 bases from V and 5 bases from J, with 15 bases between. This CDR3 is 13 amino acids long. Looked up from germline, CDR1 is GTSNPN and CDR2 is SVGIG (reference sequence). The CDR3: CAWADGQTETQYF. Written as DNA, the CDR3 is TGTGCCTGGGCGGACGGGCAGACGGAGACCCAGTACTTC.

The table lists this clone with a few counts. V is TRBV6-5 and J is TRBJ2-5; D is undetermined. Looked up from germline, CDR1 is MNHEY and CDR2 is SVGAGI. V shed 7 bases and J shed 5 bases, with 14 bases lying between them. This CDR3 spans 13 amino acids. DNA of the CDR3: TGTGCCAGCAATCACCCGACGAGGGAGACCCAGTACTTC. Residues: CASNHPTRETQYF.

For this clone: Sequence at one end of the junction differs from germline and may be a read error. CDR3 coding DNA: TGTGCCATCAGTCCTTCGACAGCCGAAGAGACCCAATACTTC. It encodes CAISPSTAEETQYF. The chain combines TRBV10-3 with TRBJ2-5, with D perhaps matching TRBD1 (5 bases). From germline, CDR1 is ENHRY and CDR2 SYGVKD. The CDR3 is 14 residues long.

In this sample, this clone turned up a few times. The CDR3 protein is CASSPGRGNSPLHF. The CDR3 DNA reads TGTGCCAGCAGCCCGGGACGGGGGAATTCACCCCTCCACTTT. This chain joins TRBV5-6 and TRBJ1-6; D perhaps matches TRBD1 (5 bases). Germline assignment: CDR1 SGHDT and CDR2 YYEEEE. This CDR3 comprises 14 residues. Trimming shortened V by 4 bases and J by 7 bases, and 12 bases separated the two germline ends.

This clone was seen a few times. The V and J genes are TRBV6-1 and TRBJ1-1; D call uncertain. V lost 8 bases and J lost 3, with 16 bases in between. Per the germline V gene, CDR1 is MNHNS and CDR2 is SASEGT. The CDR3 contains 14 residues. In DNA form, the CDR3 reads TGTGCCAGCTTGCAACTGAGTGGTCACACTGAAGCTTTCTTT. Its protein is CASLQLSGHTEAFF.

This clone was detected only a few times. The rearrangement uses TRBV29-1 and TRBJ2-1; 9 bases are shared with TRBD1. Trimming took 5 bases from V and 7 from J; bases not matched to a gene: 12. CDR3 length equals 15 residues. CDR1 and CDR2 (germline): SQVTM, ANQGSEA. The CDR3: CSVFTPGQGSNEQFF. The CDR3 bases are TGCAGCGTTTTTACTCCGGGACAGGGCTCGAATGAGCAGTTCTTC.

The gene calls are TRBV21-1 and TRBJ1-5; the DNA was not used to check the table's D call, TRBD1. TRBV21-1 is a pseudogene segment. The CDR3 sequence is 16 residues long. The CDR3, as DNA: TGTGCCAGCAGCTTAGGGCCAGGGGAAGGCAATCAGCCCCAGCATTTT. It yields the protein CASSLGPGEGNQPQHF.

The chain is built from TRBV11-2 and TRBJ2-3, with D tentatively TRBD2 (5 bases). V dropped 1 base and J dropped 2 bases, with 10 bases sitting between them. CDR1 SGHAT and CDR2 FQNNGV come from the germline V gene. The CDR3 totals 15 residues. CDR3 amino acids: CASSLGQEDTDTQYF. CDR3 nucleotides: TGTGCCAGCAGCTTAGGCCAGGAGGACACAGATACGCAGTATTTT.

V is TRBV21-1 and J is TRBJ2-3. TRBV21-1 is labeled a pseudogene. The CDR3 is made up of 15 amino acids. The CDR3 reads CASSKESGRTDTQYF. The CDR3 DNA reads TGTGCCAGCAGCAAAGAATCGGGGCGCACAGATACGCAGTATTTT.

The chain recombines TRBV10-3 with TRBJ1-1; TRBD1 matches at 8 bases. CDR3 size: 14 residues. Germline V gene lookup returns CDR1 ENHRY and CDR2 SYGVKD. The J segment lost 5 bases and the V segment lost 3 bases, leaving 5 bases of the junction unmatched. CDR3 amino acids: CAISDDRGRTEAFF. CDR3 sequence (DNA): TGTGCCATCAGTGATGACAGGGGTAGAACTGAAGCTTTCTTT.

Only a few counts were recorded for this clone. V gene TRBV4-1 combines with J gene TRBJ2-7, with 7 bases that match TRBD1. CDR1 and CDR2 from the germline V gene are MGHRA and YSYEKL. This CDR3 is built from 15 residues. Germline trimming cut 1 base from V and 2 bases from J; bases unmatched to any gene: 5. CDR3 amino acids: CASSQGGTATYEQYF. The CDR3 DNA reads TGCGCCAGCAGCCAAGGGGGGACAGCCACCTACGAGCAGTACTTC.

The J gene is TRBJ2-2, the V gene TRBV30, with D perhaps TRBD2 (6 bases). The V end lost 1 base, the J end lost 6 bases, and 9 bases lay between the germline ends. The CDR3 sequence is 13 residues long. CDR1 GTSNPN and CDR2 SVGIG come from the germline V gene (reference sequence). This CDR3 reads CAWSERLAGELFF. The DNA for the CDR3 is TGTGCCTGGAGTGAGCGACTAGCCGGGGAGCTGTTTTTT.

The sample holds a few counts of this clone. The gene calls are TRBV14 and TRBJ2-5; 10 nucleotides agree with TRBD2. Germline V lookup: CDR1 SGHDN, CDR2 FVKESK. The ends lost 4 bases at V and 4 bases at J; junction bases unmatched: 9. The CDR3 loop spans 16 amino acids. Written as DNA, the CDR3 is TGTGCCAGCAGCCCCCTCAGCGGGGGGGCAGGAGAGACCCAGTACTTC. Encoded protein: CASSPLSGGAGETQYF.

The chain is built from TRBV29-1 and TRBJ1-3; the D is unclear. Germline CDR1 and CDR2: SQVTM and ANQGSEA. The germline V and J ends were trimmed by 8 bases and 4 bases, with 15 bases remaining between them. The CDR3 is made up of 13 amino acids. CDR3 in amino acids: CSCRLSSGNTIYF. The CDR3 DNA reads TGCAGCTGCAGGCTTAGTAGCGGAAACACCATATATTTT.

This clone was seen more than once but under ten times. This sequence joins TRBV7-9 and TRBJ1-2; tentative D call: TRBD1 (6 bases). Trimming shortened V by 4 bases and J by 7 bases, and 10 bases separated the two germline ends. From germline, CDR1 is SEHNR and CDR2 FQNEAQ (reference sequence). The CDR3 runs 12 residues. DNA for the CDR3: TGTGCCAGCAGCTCTACAGGGTTTGGCTACACCTTC. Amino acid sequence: CASSSTGFGYTF.

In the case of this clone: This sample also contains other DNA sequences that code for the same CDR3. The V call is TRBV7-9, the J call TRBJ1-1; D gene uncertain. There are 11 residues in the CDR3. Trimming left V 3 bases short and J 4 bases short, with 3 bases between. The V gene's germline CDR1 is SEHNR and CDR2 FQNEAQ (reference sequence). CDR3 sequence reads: CASSFITEAFF. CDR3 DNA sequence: TGTGCCAGCAGCTTCATCACTGAAGCTTTCTTT.

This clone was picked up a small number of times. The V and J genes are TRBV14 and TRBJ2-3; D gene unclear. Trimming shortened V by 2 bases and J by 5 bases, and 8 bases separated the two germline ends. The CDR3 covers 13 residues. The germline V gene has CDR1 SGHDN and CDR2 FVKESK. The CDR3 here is CASSQPAVDTQYF. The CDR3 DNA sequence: TGTGCCAGCAGCCAACCGGCTGTAGATACGCAGTATTTT.

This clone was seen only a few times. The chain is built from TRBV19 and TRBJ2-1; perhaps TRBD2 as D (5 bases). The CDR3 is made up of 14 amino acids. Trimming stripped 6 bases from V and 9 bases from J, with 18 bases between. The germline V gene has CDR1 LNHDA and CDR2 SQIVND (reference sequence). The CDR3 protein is CASRTGLPAGEQFF. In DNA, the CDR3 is TGTGCCAGTAGGACGGGCCTCCCGGCGGGTGAGCAGTTCTTC.

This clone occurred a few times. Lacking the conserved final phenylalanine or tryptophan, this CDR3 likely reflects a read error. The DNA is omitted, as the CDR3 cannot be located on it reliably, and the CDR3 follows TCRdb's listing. The CDR3 sequence is CSARDHLQGLG. The rearrangement joins TRBV20-1 to TRBJ1-6; the table assigns TRBD1, which was not confirmed against the DNA. 11 amino acids form the CDR3, both terminal residues included. CDR1 is DFQATT, CDR2 SNEGSKA, per germline (reference sequence).

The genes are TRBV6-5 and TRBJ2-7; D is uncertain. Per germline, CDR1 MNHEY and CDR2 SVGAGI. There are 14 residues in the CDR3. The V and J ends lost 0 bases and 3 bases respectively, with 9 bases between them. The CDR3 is CASSYSVRFYEQYF. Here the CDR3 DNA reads TGTGCCAGCAGTTACTCTGTGCGTTTCTACGAGCAGTACTTC.

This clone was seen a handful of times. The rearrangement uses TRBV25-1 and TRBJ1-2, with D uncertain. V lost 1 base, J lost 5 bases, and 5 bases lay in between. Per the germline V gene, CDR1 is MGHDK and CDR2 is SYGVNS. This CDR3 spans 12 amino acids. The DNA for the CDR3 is TGTGCCAGCAGTGAATCTTCTTATGGCTACACCTTC. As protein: CASSESSYGYTF.

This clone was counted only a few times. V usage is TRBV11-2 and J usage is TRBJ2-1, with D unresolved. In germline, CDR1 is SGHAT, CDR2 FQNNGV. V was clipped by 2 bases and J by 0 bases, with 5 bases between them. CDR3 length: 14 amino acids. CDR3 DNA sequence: TGTGCCAGCAGCTTAACAAGCTCCTACAATGAGCAGTTCTTC. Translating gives CASSLTSSYNEQFF.

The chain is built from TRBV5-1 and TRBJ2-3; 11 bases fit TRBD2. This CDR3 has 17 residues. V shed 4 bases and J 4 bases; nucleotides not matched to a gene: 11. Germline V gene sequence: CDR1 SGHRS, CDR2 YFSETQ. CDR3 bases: TGCGCCAGCAGCCTACTCGGGACTAGCGGAGGTTCAGATACGCAGTATTTT. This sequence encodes CASSLLGTSGGSDTQYF.

The CDR3 region has the DNA TGTGCCAGCAGTTATCGGGGAGCTGAAGCTTTCTTT. Amino acid sequence: CASSYRGAEAFF. The chain carries TRBV6-5 and TRBJ1-1; D unresolved. With 3 bases removed from V and 6 bases from J, the gap between germline ends came to 8 bases. Germline V gives CDR1 MNHEY, CDR2 SVGAGI. The CDR3 spans 12 residues.

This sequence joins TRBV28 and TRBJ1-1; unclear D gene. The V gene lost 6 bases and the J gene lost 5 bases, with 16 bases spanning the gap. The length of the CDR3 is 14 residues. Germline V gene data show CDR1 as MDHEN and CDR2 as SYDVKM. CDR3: CASRDPTIQTEAFF. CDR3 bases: TGTGCCAGCAGGGACCCGACTATTCAAACTGAAGCTTTCTTT.